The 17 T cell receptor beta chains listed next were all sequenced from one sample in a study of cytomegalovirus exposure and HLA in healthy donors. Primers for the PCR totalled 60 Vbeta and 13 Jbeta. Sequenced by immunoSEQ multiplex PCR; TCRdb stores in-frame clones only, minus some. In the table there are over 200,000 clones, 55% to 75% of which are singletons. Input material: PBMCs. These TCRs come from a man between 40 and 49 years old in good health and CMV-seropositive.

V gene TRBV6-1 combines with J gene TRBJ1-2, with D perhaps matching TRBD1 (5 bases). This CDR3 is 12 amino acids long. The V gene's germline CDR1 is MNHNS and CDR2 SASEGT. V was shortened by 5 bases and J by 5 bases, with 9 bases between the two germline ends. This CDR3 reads CASSNDRYGYTF. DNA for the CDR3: TGTGCCAGCAGTAACGACAGATATGGCTACACCTTC.

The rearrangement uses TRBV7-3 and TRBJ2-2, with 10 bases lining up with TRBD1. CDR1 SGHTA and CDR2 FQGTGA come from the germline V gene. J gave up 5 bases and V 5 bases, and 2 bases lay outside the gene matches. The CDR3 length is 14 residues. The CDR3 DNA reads TGTGCCAGCAGCCGGACAGGGGGGACCGGGGAGCTGTTTTTT. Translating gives CASSRTGGTGELFF. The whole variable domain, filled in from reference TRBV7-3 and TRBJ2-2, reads GAGVSQTPSNKVTEKGKYVELRCDPISGHTALYWYRQSLGQGPEFLIYFQGTGAADDSGLPNDRFFAVRPEGSVSTLKIQRTERGDSAVYLCASSRTGGTGELFFGEGSRLTVL.

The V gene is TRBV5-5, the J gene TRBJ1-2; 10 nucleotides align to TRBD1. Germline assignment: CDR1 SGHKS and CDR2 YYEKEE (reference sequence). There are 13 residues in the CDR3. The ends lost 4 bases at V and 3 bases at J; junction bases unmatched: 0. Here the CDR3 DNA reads TGTGCCAGCAGCGGGACAGGGGACTATGGCTACACCTTC. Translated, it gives CASSGTGDYGYTF.

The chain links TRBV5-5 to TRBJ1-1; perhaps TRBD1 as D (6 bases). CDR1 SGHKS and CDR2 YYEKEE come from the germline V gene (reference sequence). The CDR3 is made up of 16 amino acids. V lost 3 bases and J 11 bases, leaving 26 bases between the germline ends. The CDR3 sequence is CASSSRTGDKFLSAFF. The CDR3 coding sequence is TGTGCCAGCAGCTCCCGAACCGGGGACAAGTTTCTCTCGGCTTTCTTT.

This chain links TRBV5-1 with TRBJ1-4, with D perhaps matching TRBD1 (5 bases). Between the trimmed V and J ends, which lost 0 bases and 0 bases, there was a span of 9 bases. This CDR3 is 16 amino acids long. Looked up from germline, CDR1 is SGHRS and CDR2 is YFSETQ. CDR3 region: CASSLGRAATNEKLFF. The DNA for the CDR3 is TGCGCCAGCAGCTTGGGCAGGGCAGCAACTAATGAAAAACTGTTTTTT.

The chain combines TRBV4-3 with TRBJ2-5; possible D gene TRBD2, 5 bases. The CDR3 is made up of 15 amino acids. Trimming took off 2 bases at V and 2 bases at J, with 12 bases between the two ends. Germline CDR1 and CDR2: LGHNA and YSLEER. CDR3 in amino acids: CASSQTSGSQETQYF. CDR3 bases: TGCGCCAGCAGCCAAACCAGCGGTTCTCAAGAGACCCAGTACTTC.

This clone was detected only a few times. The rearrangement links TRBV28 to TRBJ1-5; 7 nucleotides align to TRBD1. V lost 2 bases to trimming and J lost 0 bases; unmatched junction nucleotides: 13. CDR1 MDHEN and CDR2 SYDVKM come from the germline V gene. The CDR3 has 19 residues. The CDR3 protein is CASSLETGVGAYSNQPQHF. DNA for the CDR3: TGTGCCAGCAGTTTAGAAACAGGGGTAGGGGCCTATAGCAATCAGCCCCAGCATTTT.

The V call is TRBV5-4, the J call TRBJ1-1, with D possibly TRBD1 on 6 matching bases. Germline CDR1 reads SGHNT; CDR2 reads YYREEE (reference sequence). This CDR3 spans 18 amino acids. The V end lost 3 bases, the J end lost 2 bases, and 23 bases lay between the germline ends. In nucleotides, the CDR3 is TGTGCCAGCAGCTGGGGGAACAGACTTCAGGGGAGAAACACTGAAGCTTTCTTT. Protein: CASSWGNRLQGRNTEAFF. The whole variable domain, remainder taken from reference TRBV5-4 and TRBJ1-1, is ETGVTQSPTHLIKTRGQQVTLRCSSQSGHNTVSWYQQALGQGPQFIFQYYREEENGRGNFPPRFSGLQFPNYSSELNVNALELDDSALYLCASSWGNRLQGRNTEAFFGQGTRLTVV.

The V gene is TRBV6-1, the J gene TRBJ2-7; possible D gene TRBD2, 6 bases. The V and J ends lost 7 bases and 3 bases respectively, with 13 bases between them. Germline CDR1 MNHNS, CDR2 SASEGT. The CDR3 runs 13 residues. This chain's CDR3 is CASTPGGRYEQYF. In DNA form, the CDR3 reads TGTGCCAGCACCCCCGGAGGGCGCTACGAGCAGTACTTC.

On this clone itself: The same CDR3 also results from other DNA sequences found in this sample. CDR3 in amino acids: CASSLGRGSSYNSPLHF. The CDR3 DNA reads TGTGCCAGCAGTTTGGGCCGGGGAAGCTCCTATAATTCACCCCTCCACTTT. The J gene is TRBJ1-6, the V gene TRBV28; D gene uncertain. CDR3 length: 17 residues. Germline V gene sequence: CDR1 MDHEN, CDR2 SYDVKM. The ends were cut back, 3 bases at V and 0 bases at J, with 12 bases in the middle. Full variable domain (remainder filled in from reference TRBV28 and TRBJ1-6): DVKVTQSSRYLVKRTGEKVFLECVQDMDHENMFWYRQDPGLGLRLIYFSYDVKMKEKGDIPEGYSVSREKKERFSLILESASTNQTSMYLCASSLGRGSSYNSPLHFGNGTRLTVT.

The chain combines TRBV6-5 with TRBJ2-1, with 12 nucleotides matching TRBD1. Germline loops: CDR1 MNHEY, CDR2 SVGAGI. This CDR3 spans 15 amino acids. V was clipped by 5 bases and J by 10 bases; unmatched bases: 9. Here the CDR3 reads CASSKLGQGANEQFF. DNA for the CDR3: TGTGCCAGCAGTAAACTGGGACAGGGGGCCAACGAGCAGTTCTTC.

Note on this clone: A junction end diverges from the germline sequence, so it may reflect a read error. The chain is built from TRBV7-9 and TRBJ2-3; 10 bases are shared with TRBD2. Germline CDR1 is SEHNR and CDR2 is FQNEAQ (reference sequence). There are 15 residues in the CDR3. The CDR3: CASSNRAGGSGTQYF. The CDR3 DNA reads TGCGCCAGCAGCAACCGAGCGGGGGGGTCAGGTACGCAGTATTTT.

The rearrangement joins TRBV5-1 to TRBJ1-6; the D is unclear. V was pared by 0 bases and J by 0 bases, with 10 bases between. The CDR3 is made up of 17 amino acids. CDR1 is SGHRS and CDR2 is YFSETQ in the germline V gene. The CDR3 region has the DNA TGCGCCAGCAGCTTGGGGGATGGGAGCTCCTATAATTCACCCCTCCACTTT. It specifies CASSLGDGSSYNSPLHF.

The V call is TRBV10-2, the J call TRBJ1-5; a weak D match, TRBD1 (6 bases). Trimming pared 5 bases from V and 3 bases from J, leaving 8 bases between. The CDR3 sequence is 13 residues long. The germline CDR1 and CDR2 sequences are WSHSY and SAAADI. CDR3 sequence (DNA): TGCGCCAGCAGTCGGACAGACAATCAGCCCCAGCATTTT. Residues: CASSRTDNQPQHF.

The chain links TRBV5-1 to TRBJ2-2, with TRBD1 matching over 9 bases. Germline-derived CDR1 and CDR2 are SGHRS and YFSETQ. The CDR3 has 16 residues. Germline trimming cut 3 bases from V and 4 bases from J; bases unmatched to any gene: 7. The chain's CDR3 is CASSYPGQGFTGELFF. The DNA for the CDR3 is TGCGCCAGCAGCTACCCGGGACAGGGATTCACCGGGGAGCTGTTTTTT.

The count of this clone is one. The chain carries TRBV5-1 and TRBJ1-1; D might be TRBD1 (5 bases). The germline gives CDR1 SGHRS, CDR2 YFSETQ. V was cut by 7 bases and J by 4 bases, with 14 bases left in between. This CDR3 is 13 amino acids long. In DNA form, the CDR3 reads TGCGCCAGCCAATCATCGGGGGGCACTGAAGCTTTCTTT. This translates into CASQSSGGTEAFF.

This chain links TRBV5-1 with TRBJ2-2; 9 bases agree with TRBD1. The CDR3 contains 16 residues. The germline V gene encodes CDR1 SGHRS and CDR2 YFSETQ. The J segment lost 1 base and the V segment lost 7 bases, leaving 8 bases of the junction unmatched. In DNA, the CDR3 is TGCGCCAGCCGGCGACAGGGGGTATTGAACACCGGGGAGCTGTTTTTT. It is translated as CASRRQGVLNTGELFF.